This T cell receptor beta chain appears in the sequencing data of a study of molecular identifiers for immune sequencing clone quantification. Study results and limitations: Clones above 20 RNA copies contained over 98% of effector molecules but under 1% of naive ones.

The germline V gene has CDR1 SGHNT and CDR2 YYREEE (reference sequence). V shed 0 bases and J 4 bases; nucleotides not matched to a gene: 4. The CDR3 has 15 residues. The use of previously described methods and listed TCR primers produced the bulk TCR libraries. TCRdb reanalysed the PCR reads using MiXCR and keeps one entry per CDR3 protein. The profile shows 70,000 to 90,000 distinct CDR3 sequences, roughly 21% of them singletons. Notes on this clonotype: The antigen is unknown.

Sequenced: naive CD8+ T cells from blood, with Jurkat cell RNA spiked in. Subset: FACS-sorted CD8+CD4-CCR7+CD45RA+ naive T cells. This receptor was obtained from a human donor in good health. Some libraries in this study had Jurkat cell RNA spiked in. V usage is TRBV5-4 and J usage is TRBJ1-1; 9 bases line up with TRBD1. The CDR3 is CASSLVTGGTTEAFF. CDR3 DNA sequence: TGTGCCAGCAGCTTGGTAACAGGGGGCACCACTGAAGCTTTCTTT.